Each of the 22 T cell receptor beta chains below was sequenced from the same sample in a study of T cell repertoires in cytomegalovirus infection. TCRdb ran MiXCR on the reads and lists one entry per CDR3 protein. The sample gives approximately 500,000 distinct CDR3 sequences, approximately 16% of which show up once; approximately 24% is in the top ten. Specimen: CD8+ T cells from PBMCs. The receptors stem from a human donor in good health (CMV status not recorded). Some clones in this sample may be carry-over from other donors' samples.

This chain uses TRBV4-1 with TRBJ2-3; 7 bases agree with TRBD2. V lost 0 bases and J lost 8; bases outside the gene matches: 5. The CDR3 has 14 amino acids. Per the germline V gene, CDR1 is MGHRA and CDR2 is YSYEKL. As DNA, the CDR3 is TGCGCCAGCAGCCAAGATATGGGGGGGGGTACGCAGTATTTT. This gives the protein CASSQDMGGGTQYF.

This clonotype showed up many times. The chain recombines TRBV7-6 with TRBJ1-4; 7 bases agree with TRBD1. Unmatched junction bases numbered 5, after V lost 2 bases and J lost 2 bases. The V gene's germline CDR1 is SGHVS and CDR2 FNYEAQ. The CDR3 spans 16 residues. CDR3 nucleotide sequence: TGTGCCAGCAGCTTACAGGGGGGCAGGACTAATGAAAAACTGTTTTTT. It encodes CASSLQGGRTNEKLFF.

This clonotype was seen many times. This chain joins TRBV7-9 and TRBJ2-1; D call uncertain. From germline, CDR1 is SEHNR and CDR2 FQNEAQ (reference sequence). This CDR3 is built from 12 residues. V was clipped by 0 bases and J by 8 bases, with 5 bases between them. The CDR3 here is CASSLALDEQFF. The CDR3 nucleotides read TGTGCCAGCAGCTTAGCGCTTGATGAGCAGTTCTTC.

The gene calls are TRBV30 and TRBJ1-1, with 7 bases identical to TRBD1. The CDR3 loop spans 12 amino acids. Losses at the gene ends were 8 bases for V and 5 bases for J; bases not matched to a gene: 8. CDR1 is GTSNPN and CDR2 is SVGIG in the germline V gene (reference sequence). CDR3 in DNA: TGTGCCGGTCCCCAGGGGGGGACTGAAGCTTTCTTT. Its translation is CAGPQGGTEAFF.

The CDR3 bases are TGTGCCAGCACAAGGAATAGCGGGGAACTGCAGACCCAGTACTTC. Translation gives CASTRNSGELQTQYF. This rearrangement joins TRBV19 to TRBJ2-5, with 8 positions matching TRBD2. Germline V CDR1 and CDR2: LNHDA, SQIVND (reference sequence). CDR3 size: 15 residues. With 9 bases clipped from V and 6 bases from J, the junction kept 15 bases outside the gene matches.

This clonotype appeared many times. The chain employs TRBV11-2 and TRBJ2-1; D is possibly TRBD2 (5 bases). CDR1 is SGHAT, CDR2 FQNNGV, per germline. Trimming left V 1 base short and J 9 bases short, with 19 bases between. The CDR3 has 16 amino acids. In nucleotides, the CDR3 is TGTGCCAGCAGCTTAGTAAATCGGGCTGGCACTAGTGAGCAGTTCTTC. Its protein product is CASSLVNRAGTSEQFF.

This clonotype has just a few counts. The chain has TRBV20-1 and TRBJ1-5; TRBD1 might be the D (6 bases). Trimming pared 0 bases from V and 0 bases from J, leaving 12 bases between. Germline assignment: CDR1 DFQATT and CDR2 SNEGSKA (reference sequence). The length of the CDR3 is 16 residues. The CDR3 nucleotides are TGCAGTGCTAGAGACTTCAGGGGAAATAGCAATCAGCCCCAGCATTTT. This encodes CSARDFRGNSNQPQHF.

This clonotype was detected ten times or more. V gene TRBV12-3 or TRBV12-4 combines with J gene TRBJ2-1; D unresolved. V was clipped by 4 bases and J by 9 bases, with 10 bases between them. This CDR3 has 12 residues. The chain's CDR3 is CASSSGSSEQFF. Written as DNA, the CDR3 is TGTGCCAGCAGTTCAGGCAGTAGTGAGCAGTTCTTC.

The chain uses TRBV5-1 and TRBJ1-6, with 9 nucleotides matching TRBD1. The ends lost 3 bases at V and 13 bases at J; junction bases unmatched: 5. The CDR3 spans 13 residues. CDR1 is SGHRS and CDR2 is YFSETQ in the germline V gene. As DNA, the CDR3 is TGCGCCAGCAGCTCGACAGGGGGTGAGCCCCTCCACTTT. As protein: CASSSTGGEPLHF.

A remark on this clonotype: At one end, the junction sequence differs from germline, possibly due to a read error. This rearrangement joins TRBV7-2 to TRBJ2-1, with 15 nucleotides matching TRBD2. Germline V gene data show CDR1 as SGHTA and CDR2 as FQGNSA. The CDR3 consists of 18 residues. CDR3 loop: CASSSGLAGGTGCDEQFF. CDR3 bases: TGTGCAAGCAGCTCGGGACTAGCGGGAGGCACTGGGTGTGATGAGCAGTTCTTT.

The CDR3 loop is CSALPGELGNEQFF. DNA of the CDR3: TGCAGTGCTTTACCGGGAGAGTTAGGCAATGAGCAGTTCTTC. The rearrangement links TRBV20-1 to TRBJ2-1; tentative D call: TRBD2 (6 bases). V lost 5 bases and J 6 bases, leaving 17 bases between the germline ends. The CDR3 has 14 amino acids. Germline assignment: CDR1 DFQATT and CDR2 SNEGSKA (reference sequence).

This clonotype was counted a few times. The V call is TRBV28, the J call TRBJ2-4; D gene ambiguous. The CDR3 consists of 16 residues. The germline V gene has CDR1 MDHEN and CDR2 SYDVKM. Trimming removed 4 bases from V and 0 bases from J, with 13 bases in between. The CDR3 DNA follows: TGTGCCAGCAGTTCACAGAATGAACTAGCCAAAAACATTCAGTACTTC. Encoded protein: CASSSQNELAKNIQYF.

In its sample, this clonotype was seen once. The junction shows a germline mismatch at one end, possibly a read error. The chain carries TRBV6-8 and TRBJ2-7; possibly TRBD1 or TRBD2 for D (5 bases each). CDR1 is MNHGY and CDR2 is SAAAGT in the germline V gene. The CDR3 has 13 amino acids. CDR3 coding DNA: TGTGCCAGCAGTTATGCAGGGACCTACGTGCAGTACTTC. This encodes CASSYAGTYVQYF.

The V gene is TRBV28, the J gene TRBJ1-3; tentatively, D is TRBD1 (6 bases). V lost 4 bases and J 0 bases, leaving 16 bases between the germline ends. CDR3 length equals 17 residues. Germline lookup yields CDR1 MDHEN and CDR2 SYDVKM. CDR3 sequence: CASSSHRQDLSGNTIYF. The CDR3 nucleotides are TGTGCCAGCAGTTCTCATAGACAGGACCTCTCTGGAAACACCATATATTTT. Full variable domain (missing parts from reference TRBV28 and TRBJ1-3): DVKVTQSSRYLVKRTGEKVFLECVQDMDHENMFWYRQDPGLGLRLIYFSYDVKMKEKGDIPEGYSVSREKKERFSLILESASTNQTSMYLCASSSHRQDLSGNTIYFGEGSWLTVV.

This clonotype was seen only a few times. The chain carries TRBV24-1 and TRBJ2-7; D not certain. The V gene's germline CDR1 is KGHDR and CDR2 SFDVKD. This CDR3 has 12 residues. V gave up 3 bases and J gave up 7 bases, with 9 bases separating them. CDR3 sequence reads: CATSDGQTEQYF. The CDR3 nucleotides are TGTGCCACCAGTGATGGGCAGACAGAGCAGTACTTC.

This clonotype was detected only a few times. The CDR3 protein is CASSYKTGSNQPQHF. CDR3 sequence (DNA): TGTGCCAGCAGTTACAAGACGGGAAGCAATCAGCCCCAGCATTTT. The chain combines TRBV6-5 with TRBJ1-5; no definite D call. V lost 2 bases and J lost 1, with 9 bases in between. From germline, CDR1 is MNHEY and CDR2 SVGAGI. The CDR3 is made up of 15 amino acids.

This chain joins TRBV5-1 and TRBJ1-2; D gene ambiguous. V was cut by 4 bases and J by 7 bases, with 14 bases left in between. The germline V gene encodes CDR1 SGHRS and CDR2 YFSETQ. The CDR3 loop spans 13 amino acids. This CDR3 is CASSGGREAGYTF. The DNA of the CDR3 is TGCGCCAGCAGCGGCGGCCGGGAAGCTGGCTACACCTTC.

This clonotype was picked up many times. The chain couples TRBV12-3 or TRBV12-4 to TRBJ2-1; D is unresolved. The CDR3 sequence is 13 residues long. V lost 5 bases to trimming and J lost 8 bases, with 13 bases between them. The DNA for the CDR3 is TGTGCCAGCAGTACCCCCTCGGGCTATGAGCAGTTCTTC. This encodes CASSTPSGYEQFF.

This clonotype was found many times. V gene TRBV4-1 combines with J gene TRBJ1-5; 7 nucleotides match TRBD1. Germline V gives CDR1 MGHRA, CDR2 YSYEKL. The CDR3 runs to 15 residues. V lost 1 base, J lost 9 bases, and 9 bases stayed unmatched. The CDR3 DNA sequence: TGCGCCAGCAGCCAAGGGGGACAGAGCAAACGGCCCCAGCATTTT. This sequence encodes CASSQGGQSKRPQHF.

This clonotype appeared a few times. The rearrangement links TRBV28 to TRBJ2-3; possible D gene TRBD2, 5 bases. The germline gives CDR1 MDHEN, CDR2 SYDVKM. The V end was cut by 7 bases, the J end by 2 bases, with 22 bases between. The CDR3 runs 17 residues. DNA for the CDR3: TGTGCCAGCACCCCCCAGCGGCCACGTTCGTCCACAGATACGCAGTATTTT. Protein product: CASTPQRPRSSTDTQYF.

The rearrangement joins TRBV5-1 to TRBJ2-1, with D perhaps matching TRBD1 or TRBD2 (5 bases each). CDR3 size: 16 residues. V was clipped by 2 bases and J by 6 bases, with 18 bases between them. Germline CDR1 is SGHRS and CDR2 is YFSETQ. The CDR3 DNA reads as TGCGCCAGCAGCTTCTACCGGGACCTAAAACGCAATGAGCAGTTCTTC. This sequence encodes CASSFYRDLKRNEQFF.

Note on this clonotype: A much larger clone is a single base away; this may be a read error. The chain carries TRBV6-6 and TRBJ2-5; D is unclear. Trimming took off 0 bases at V and 5 bases at J, with 13 bases between the two ends. Germline loops: CDR1 MNHNY, CDR2 SVGAGI (reference sequence). CDR3 length: 15 amino acids. The CDR3 protein is CASSYSGTMGETQYF. CDR3 sequence (DNA): TGTGCCAGCAGTTACTCGGGCACCATGGGGGAGACCCAGTACTTC.